The present TCR beta chain was sequenced within a study of T cells in Graves' hyperthyroidism and ophthalmopathy. From RNA transcripts, TCR beta CDR3 regions were amplified. HTBI primers drove first-round RT-PCR of the TCR CDR3. TCRdb independently ran MiXCR on the multiplex PCR reads; one entry per CDR3 protein. The table includes roughly 570,000 distinct CDR3 sequences, less than 20% detected once. This CDR3 is 13 amino acids long. Trimming left V 5 bases short and J 4 bases short, with 11 bases between. Germline V gene data show CDR1 as MNHEY and CDR2 as SMNVEV (reference sequence). The sample holds many counts of this clonotype.

The sequencing sample was made of blood. This clonotype was sampled from a woman aged 25 to 39 with Graves' hyperthyroidism. V and J are TRBV27 and TRBJ1-1; no firm D call. The CDR3 coding sequence is TGTGCCAGCAGTCTTTACTCGGGCACTGAAGCTTTCTTT. Amino acids: CASSLYSGTEAFF.